At least ten counts were recorded for the clone carrying this T cell receptor (beta chain). The data derive from a study of T cells in Graves' hyperthyroidism and ophthalmopathy. Patients aged 18 to 65 had newly diagnosed hyperthyroidism that had lasted under 2 months. Regions amplified from RNA transcripts were the TCR beta CDR3 regions. TCR CDR3 regions were first amplified by RT-PCR with HTBI primers. TCRdb redid the calling of the multiplex PCR reads with MiXCR, one entry per CDR3 protein. This repertoire shows 500,000 to 650,000 distinct CDR3 sequences, approximately 14% found once; its top ten account for over 11%. Germline loops: CDR1 MNHNS, CDR2 SASEGT. Trimming took 7 bases from V and 3 from J, leaving 4 bases between them. This CDR3 is built from 10 residues.

The material sequenced was blood. This rearrangement joins TRBV6-1 to TRBJ2-7; D remains unclear. This TCR was sampled from a woman between 40 and 55 years old with Graves' hyperthyroidism. This CDR3 reads CASNLYEQYF. In DNA, the CDR3 is TGTGCCAGCAACCTCTACGAGCAGTACTTC.